The 17 T cell receptor beta chains below all came from one sample that was sequenced in a study of blood T cell repertoires in COVID-19. The table came from immunoSEQ multiplex PCR; TCRdb's copy has only in-frame clones and leaves some out. This sample has some 210,000 clones, with about 83% found just once. The sequenced sample was peripheral blood. The receptor source for this set is a woman aged 65 to 85 with active or convalescent COVID-19.

V and J are TRBV7-3 and TRBJ2-3; 8 bases are shared with TRBD1. Trimming removed 5 bases from V and 4 bases from J; junction bases left unmatched: 5. Germline-derived CDR1 and CDR2 are SGHTA and FQGTGA. The CDR3 has 14 residues. CDR3 sequence: CASSKNRGADTQYF. The CDR3 nucleotides read TGTGCCAGCAGCAAAAACAGGGGGGCAGATACGCAGTATTTT.

The chain couples TRBV4-1 to TRBJ2-3; 8 positions match TRBD1. The ends lost 0 bases at V and 6 bases at J; junction bases unmatched: 26. The CDR3 contains 22 residues. CDR1 MGHRA and CDR2 YSYEKL come from the germline V gene. The CDR3 sequence is CASSQDRLKGQGPPQAMDTQYF. CDR3 bases: TGCGCCAGCAGCCAAGACCGTCTAAAAGGACAGGGTCCACCCCAGGCGATGGATACGCAGTATTTT.

The chain joins TRBV27 to TRBJ2-1; 8 bases are shared with TRBD2. The V and J ends lost 3 bases and 3 bases, in that order; junction bases with no gene match: 10. The CDR3 length is 17 residues. Per germline, CDR1 MNHEY and CDR2 SMNVEV (reference sequence). The chain's CDR3 is CASSFRPGTRRYNEQFF. CDR3 sequence (DNA): TGTGCCAGCAGTTTTAGGCCAGGGACTAGGCGCTACAATGAGCAGTTCTTC.

The chain employs TRBV5-4 and TRBJ2-2; 8 bases line up with TRBD2. The CDR3 contains 15 residues. J lost 5 bases, V lost 3 bases, and 6 bases had no gene match. Germline V gives CDR1 SGHNT, CDR2 YYREEE (reference sequence). CDR3 coding DNA: TGTGCCAGCAGCTCCCGGATAGCGGGAACCGGGGAGCTGTTTTTT. Translation: CASSSRIAGTGELFF.

CDR3 sequence reads: CAISDPLGGGTDTQYF. The CDR3 nucleotides are TGTGCCATCAGTGATCCTCTGGGGGGGGGCACAGATACGCAGTATTTT. The chain joins TRBV10-3 to TRBJ2-3, with 7 positions matching TRBD2. The CDR3 loop spans 16 amino acids. Germline assignment: CDR1 ENHRY and CDR2 SYGVKD. Trimming cost V 3 bases and J 1 base; bases outside gene matches: 7.

The chain links TRBV5-1 to TRBJ2-2; 8 bases are shared with TRBD1. This CDR3 contains 17 residues. Germline V gene lookup returns CDR1 SGHRS and CDR2 YFSETQ. V lost 2 bases and J lost 6; bases outside the gene matches: 12. CDR3 protein: CASSFFSQGAGAGELFF. The CDR3 DNA follows: TGCGCCAGCAGCTTCTTCTCCCAGGGGGCCGGCGCCGGGGAGCTGTTTTTT.

The genes are TRBV2 and TRBJ2-3; 14 bases are shared with TRBD2. V shed 3 bases and J 2 bases; nucleotides not matched to a gene: 4. Germline V gene sequence: CDR1 SNHLY, CDR2 FYNNEI. CDR3 size: 17 residues. The DNA of the CDR3 is TGTGCCAGCAGTGATCGGACTAGCGGGAGGTCCACAGATACGCAGTATTTT. This codes for CASSDRTSGRSTDTQYF. Supplemented by reference TRBV2 and TRBJ2-3, the full variable domain reads EPEVTQTPSHQVTQMGQEVILRCVPISNHLYFYWYRQILGQKVEFLVSFYNNEISEKSEIFDDQFSVERPDGSNFTLKIRSTKLEDSAMYFCASSDRTSGRSTDTQYFGPGTRLTVL.

The rearrangement uses TRBV4-1 and TRBJ2-5; D may be TRBD2 (5 bases). This CDR3 is built from 16 residues. Per germline, CDR1 MGHRA and CDR2 YSYEKL. The V end was cut by 1 base, the J end by 5 bases, with 17 bases between. DNA for the CDR3: TGCGCCAGCAGCCAAGTGGGGTGGAACACGGGGGAGACCCAGTACTTC. Protein sequence: CASSQVGWNTGETQYF.

This chain uses TRBV28 with TRBJ2-5; tentatively, D is TRBD2 (6 bases). Per germline, CDR1 MDHEN and CDR2 SYDVKM. V lost 3 bases, J lost 7 bases, and 12 bases lay in between. This CDR3 has 13 residues. The CDR3 DNA follows: TGTGCCAGCAGTTTTCCGCAGGGAGGGACCCAGTACTTC. Protein product: CASSFPQGGTQYF.

CDR3 protein: CASSFGQGGIEAFF. CDR3 DNA sequence: TGTGCCAGCAGCTTCGGACAGGGTGGGATCGAAGCTTTCTTT. The chain joins TRBV7-6 to TRBJ1-1, with TRBD1 matching 8 bases. V dropped 3 bases and J dropped 8; count of bases not matched to a gene: 8. This CDR3 region has 14 residues. In germline, CDR1 is SGHVS, CDR2 FNYEAQ.

The chain is built from TRBV9 and TRBJ1-6, with 10 nucleotides matching TRBD1. This CDR3 is 15 amino acids long. The junction had 8 bases not matched to a gene; V was cut back by 4 bases and J by 10 bases. Germline V gene data show CDR1 as SGDLS and CDR2 as YYNGEE. The CDR3 loop reads CASSPGDRGGSPLHF. DNA of the CDR3: TGTGCCAGCAGCCCCGGGGACAGGGGAGGGTCACCCCTCCACTTT.

This chain uses TRBV9 with TRBJ2-1; 11 bases fit TRBD1. Germline CDR1 is SGDLS and CDR2 is YYNGEE. J lost 4 bases, V lost 1 base, and 4 bases had no gene match. The CDR3 extends over 16 amino acids. Here the CDR3 reads CASSVSGTGGYNEQFF. CDR3 nucleotides: TGTGCCAGCAGCGTATCAGGGACAGGGGGGTACAATGAGCAGTTCTTC. The variable domain in full, completed from reference TRBV9 and TRBJ2-1, reads DSGVTQTPKHLITATGQRVTLRCSPRSGDLSVYWYQQSLDQGLQFLIQYYNGEERAKGNILERFSAQQFPDLHSELNLSSLELGDSALYFCASSVSGTGGYNEQFFGPGTRLTVL.

This chain connects TRBV6-5 to TRBJ2-5; D may be TRBD2 (6 bases). In germline, CDR1 is MNHEY, CDR2 SVGAGI. V lost 6 bases and J 7 bases, leaving 18 bases between the germline ends. This CDR3 region has 14 residues. The CDR3 is CASRTDGGKRTQYF. For the CDR3, the DNA is TGTGCCAGCAGAACGGACGGAGGGAAGCGGACCCAGTACTTC.

The CDR3 DNA reads as TGTGCCAGCAGTCGAGCGGGAGGGGAGACCCAGTACTTC. Translated, it gives CASSRAGGETQYF. V gene TRBV28 combines with J gene TRBJ2-5; 10 nucleotides match TRBD2. CDR1 MDHEN and CDR2 SYDVKM come from the germline V gene. The CDR3 is made up of 13 amino acids. V was pared by 5 bases and J by 5 bases, with 2 bases of the junction left unmatched.

This chain uses TRBV5-4 with TRBJ2-5; TRBD2 matches 7 bases. The V and J ends lost 7 bases and 2 bases, in that order; junction bases with no gene match: 8. Germline V CDR1 and CDR2: SGHNT, YYREEE (reference sequence). The CDR3 has 14 amino acids. CDR3 bases: TGTGCCAGCGGTCGGCGGGAGATACAAGAGACCCAGTACTTC. This translates into CASGRREIQETQYF.

The J gene is TRBJ2-2, the V gene TRBV19; 11 bases fit TRBD2. CDR3 length equals 16 residues. Germline-derived CDR1 and CDR2 are LNHDA and SQIVND (reference sequence). The junction had 7 bases not matched to a gene; V was cut back by 6 bases and J by 4 bases. The CDR3 nucleotides are TGTGCCAGTAGACCACTAGCGGGAGAAGCCACCGGGGAGCTGTTTTTT. The encoded protein is CASRPLAGEATGELFF.

CDR3 sequence: CASSPTLYDRPGRGEKLFF. The CDR3 bases are TGCGCCAGCAGCCCAACCCTTTACGACAGGCCTGGTAGGGGTGAAAAACTGTTTTTT. The rearrangement uses TRBV5-1 and TRBJ1-4; D is possibly TRBD1 (6 bases). The CDR3 runs 19 residues. In germline, CDR1 is SGHRS, CDR2 YFSETQ. Trimming removed 4 bases at V and 7 bases at J, with 29 bases between.